This TCR beta chain derives from a study of blood T cell repertoires in COVID-19 (dated by TCRdb to 2018 to 2020). Concerning the study at large: Samples covering the acute and convalescent phases of COVID-19 were provided by collaborators in the United States, Italy and Spain. The prospective study material was composed of cDNA or gDNA derived from T cells, B-cell-depleted T cells, or PBMCs. The dataset comprised deeply sampled blood TCRbeta repertoires from subjects exposed to, actively infected with, or recovered from COVID-19. The repertoires were released in a freely available public database meant as a resource for research on the immune response to SARS-CoV-2. The samples were drawn from the first 160 participants of the ongoing ImmuneRACE study and from 1,254 subjects provided by 6 global collaborators. A de-identified subject ID, COVID-19 status, age in years and sex were almost always included in the sample metadata. Where available, HLA class I and class II types were taken from metadata supplied by the sample provider and were not determined by assay-based typing.

The immunoSEQ Assay, a bias-controlled multiplex PCR, was used to amplify TCRbeta CDR3 regions from genomic DNA. The authors processed their data as follows. The number of nucleated cells in each sample was estimated by amplification of reference gene primers within the assay. To quantify the absolute abundance of each unique TCRbeta CDR3 rearrangement, sequence reads were collapsed and filtered. For each sample, productive Simpson clonality was calculated as the square root of Simpson's diversity index over productive rearrangements. TCRdb took over this immuneACCESS table, retaining in-frame rearrangements with V and J assigned. Such tables are incomplete; in checked studies, under half of the missing clones stem from an unresolved V gene, and the remainder is unexplained. The D gene and trimming were derived from the DNA, and the V and J assignments and clone size from that table. In all, the sample holds under 140,000 clones, and about 90% of those were seen once. Around 4.8% of the sample belongs to the ten largest clones.

A remark on this clone: What this receptor recognizes is not known. Per-base quality was not reported, and no clone a single base away is much larger than it.

Whole blood was collected in K2EDTA tubes by collaborating institutions according to the institutions' own protocols. For TCRbeta analysis, collaborators shipped samples in one of three forms: frozen whole blood, isolated PBMCs, or DNA extracted from either of those sample types. What the authors observed across the whole study: The amount of clinical and demographic metadata varied by source and participant and was provided uncurated.

The source is a human donor in a cohort sampled during active COVID-19. Input material: peripheral blood.

The CDR3 reads CASRLTSGNTDTQYF. The DNA sequence is given as TGTGCCAGCAGGTTGACTAGCGGGAACACAGATACGCAGTATTTT. The V gene is TRBV11-1 and the J gene is TRBJ2-3, with 11 middle bases fitting TRBD2. The CDR3 runs 15 amino acids, cysteine and phenylalanine included. Of all the DNA, just the CDR3 is kept, 45 bases in frame from base 1. V trim: 6 bases; J trim: 2 bases; unmatched bases: 4. The CDR1 and CDR2 encoded by the germline V gene (reference sequence) are SGHAT and FQDESV.